These 28 T cell receptor beta chains were all obtained from the same sample, sequenced in a study of chemoradiotherapy in HPV16-positive cancers. Sequencing used immunoSEQ multiplex PCR; TCRdb keeps in-frame clones, though not all of them. The sample lists some 15,000 clones, about 91% occurring once. The input for sequencing was blood, taken from a patient who underwent chemoradiotherapy. These receptors originate from a human donor with HPV-associated anogenital cancer.

The rearrangement links TRBV18 to TRBJ1-1; D remains ambiguous. The CDR3 is 14 amino acids. The germline gives CDR1 KGHSH, CDR2 LQKENI. Trimming stripped 2 bases from V and 0 bases from J, with 7 bases between. The CDR3 DNA follows: TGTGCCAGCTCACCAGGCCAGGTGAACACTGAAGCTTTCTTT. This encodes CASSPGQVNTEAFF.

The V and J genes are TRBV4-3 and TRBJ1-2, with TRBD1 matching 8 bases. V trimming: 1 base; J trimming: 1 base; junction bases outside the gene matches: 2. The germline V gene has CDR1 LGHNA and CDR2 YSLEER. The CDR3 covers 15 residues. The CDR3 sequence is CASSQGTGINYGYTF. The CDR3 coding sequence is TGCGCCAGCAGCCAAGGGACAGGGATTAACTATGGCTACACCTTC.

The chain combines TRBV7-6 with TRBJ1-5; possible D gene TRBD1, 5 bases. The CDR3 length is 19 residues. Germline V gene lookup returns CDR1 SGHVS and CDR2 FNYEAQ. Trimming removed 1 base at V and 3 bases at J, with 22 bases between. CDR3 amino acids: CASSLVGQGEALINQPQHF. The CDR3, as DNA: TGTGCCAGCAGCTTAGTGGGCCAGGGAGAGGCCCTAATCAATCAGCCCCAGCATTTT.

This chain uses TRBV14 with TRBJ2-7; 7 bases fit TRBD1. The CDR3 has 18 amino acids. Looked up from germline, CDR1 is SGHDN and CDR2 is FVKESK. The V gene end was trimmed by 1 base and the J gene end by 2 bases; junction bases not matched to a gene: 14. The CDR3 coding sequence is TGTGCCAGCAGCCAAGTCCTCACCGGACAGGAAGAGACCTACGAGCAGTACTTC. It is translated as CASSQVLTGQEETYEQYF.

J is TRBJ1-1 and V is TRBV7-9, with unresolved D. Trimming cost V 0 bases and J 5 bases, with 10 bases left between them. The germline CDR1 and CDR2 sequences are SEHNR and FQNEAQ (reference sequence). The CDR3 is 14 amino acids. Written as DNA, the CDR3 is TGTGCCAGCAGCTTAGCGGATGTGAGAACTGAAGCTTTCTTT. As protein: CASSLADVRTEAFF. The variable domain in full, with the rest retrieved from reference TRBV7-9 and TRBJ1-1, is DTGVSQNPRHKITKRGQNVTFRCDPISEHNRLYWYRQTLGQGPEFLTYFQNEAQLEKSRLLSDRFSAERPKGSFSTLEIQRTEQGDSAMYLCASSLADVRTEAFFGQGTRLTVV.

This chain joins TRBV9 and TRBJ2-1, with 7 bases fitting TRBD1. Losses at the gene ends were 4 bases for V and 4 bases for J; bases not matched to a gene: 14. From germline, CDR1 is SGDLS and CDR2 YYNGEE. The CDR3 contains 17 residues. In DNA form, the CDR3 reads TGTGCCAGCAGCACCCGACAGGGTTGGCCTTCTTACAATGAGCAGTTCTTC. Translated: CASSTRQGWPSYNEQFF. Full variable domain (outside the CDR3, taken from reference TRBV9 and TRBJ2-1): DSGVTQTPKHLITATGQRVTLRCSPRSGDLSVYWYQQSLDQGLQFLIQYYNGEERAKGNILERFSAQQFPDLHSELNLSSLELGDSALYFCASSTRQGWPSYNEQFFGPGTRLTVL.

V is TRBV28 and J is TRBJ2-1; 13 bases align to TRBD2. The CDR3 covers 15 residues. CDR1 is MDHEN and CDR2 is SYDVKM in the germline V gene. J gave up 6 bases and V 6 bases, and 5 bases lay outside the gene matches. DNA for the CDR3: TGTGCCAGCAGAACCGGACTAGCGGGAGCCAATGAGCAGTTCTTC. Protein sequence: CASRTGLAGANEQFF.

The chain carries TRBV7-6 and TRBJ2-3; no firm D call. The CDR3 loop spans 13 amino acids. V dropped 5 bases and J dropped 2 bases, with 8 bases sitting between them. Germline CDR1 is SGHVS and CDR2 is FNYEAQ. The chain's CDR3 is CASSISHTDTQYF. CDR3 nucleotide sequence: TGTGCCAGCAGCATTAGTCACACAGATACGCAGTATTTT.

V gene TRBV19 combines with J gene TRBJ2-1, with unresolved D. The CDR3 totals 14 residues. The V gene lost 3 bases and the J gene lost 6 bases, with 12 bases spanning the gap. Germline CDR1 reads LNHDA; CDR2 reads SQIVND (reference sequence). CDR3 DNA sequence: TGTGCCAGTAGTATGGTTGGCAGGATCAATGAGCAGTTCTTC. This sequence encodes CASSMVGRINEQFF.

V and J are TRBV11-2 and TRBJ2-5; 9 bases map to TRBD1. The CDR3 runs to 14 residues. Germline V gene sequence: CDR1 SGHAT, CDR2 FQNNGV. V lost 8 bases to trimming and J lost 5 bases; unmatched junction nucleotides: 9. CDR3 coding DNA: TGTGCCAGCCGATTACAGGGGGCTGGGGAGACCCAGTACTTC. It is translated as CASRLQGAGETQYF.

V and J are TRBV28 and TRBJ2-2, with 7 bases lining up with TRBD2. V gave up 6 bases and J gave up 5 bases; unmatched junction bases: 3. This CDR3 is built from 13 residues. The V gene's germline CDR1 is MDHEN and CDR2 SYDVKM. CDR3 coding DNA: TGTGCCAGCAGATTCGGGGGGACCGGGGAGCTGTTTTTT. As protein: CASRFGGTGELFF.

In this sample, this clone turned up a few times. The chain has TRBV28 and TRBJ1-1, with TRBD1 as a possible D gene (5 bases). From germline, CDR1 is MDHEN and CDR2 SYDVKM. V shed 7 bases and J shed 11 bases, with 17 bases lying between them. The CDR3 sequence is 12 residues long. In nucleotides, the CDR3 is TGTGCCAGCACCACCGGGACCCTAAGGGCTTTCTTT. This translates into CASTTGTLRAFF.

The chain joins TRBV28 to TRBJ2-4; 8 positions match TRBD1. The junction had 8 bases not matched to a gene; V was cut back by 7 bases and J by 3 bases. The CDR3 is made up of 15 amino acids. The V gene's germline CDR1 is MDHEN and CDR2 SYDVKM. The CDR3 nucleotides are TGTGCCAGCAAAAGACAGGGGCGAGGCAAAAACATTCAGTACTTC. Translating gives CASKRQGRGKNIQYF.

V and J are TRBV6-6 and TRBJ1-4; TRBD1 agrees at 7 bases. Trimming cost V 4 bases and J 8 bases; bases outside gene matches: 10. From germline, CDR1 is MNHNY and CDR2 SVGAGI (reference sequence). This CDR3 spans 15 amino acids. The CDR3 spells CASSSPYRGTEKLFF. CDR3 coding DNA: TGTGCCAGCAGTTCGCCCTACAGGGGAACGGAAAAACTGTTTTTT.

The V gene is TRBV7-6, the J gene TRBJ2-3; D gene unclear. V was clipped by 2 bases and J by 2 bases, with 8 bases between them. This CDR3 has 14 residues. CDR1 is SGHVS and CDR2 is FNYEAQ in the germline V gene. The CDR3 bases are TGTGCCAGCAGCTTAACAGACCCCACAGATACGCAGTATTTT. This sequence encodes CASSLTDPTDTQYF.

This clone appeared a single time. The V gene is TRBV6-1, the J gene TRBJ1-6; D is unresolved. Trimming cost V 7 bases and J 3 bases, with 7 bases left between them. Germline V lookup: CDR1 MNHNS, CDR2 SASEGT. This CDR3 contains 13 residues. This CDR3 reads CASTDLYNSPLHF. The CDR3 nucleotides read TGTGCCAGCACGGACCTCTATAATTCACCCCTCCACTTT.

The chain uses TRBV19 and TRBJ2-5; D remains unclear. The CDR3 is made up of 13 amino acids. The V gene's germline CDR1 is LNHDA and CDR2 SQIVND (reference sequence). Trimming stripped 3 bases from V and 0 bases from J, with 5 bases between. For the CDR3, the DNA is TGTGCCAGTAGTATGAGCAACCAAGAGACCCAGTACTTC. This codes for CASSMSNQETQYF.

V usage is TRBV29-1 and J usage is TRBJ2-1; 9 positions agree with TRBD1. Germline CDR1 reads SQVTM; CDR2 reads ANQGSEA. The CDR3 contains 14 residues. Germline trimming cut 4 bases from V and 8 bases from J; bases unmatched to any gene: 9. The CDR3 loop is CSVGPGQGLYEQFF. In DNA form, the CDR3 reads TGCAGCGTTGGCCCGGGACAGGGTCTCTATGAGCAGTTCTTC.

CDR3 DNA sequence: TGTGCCAGCAGTTACTCTATTTATGGTAGAGAGACCCAGTACTTC. Protein sequence: CASSYSIYGRETQYF. This chain links TRBV6-5 with TRBJ2-5; D remains unclear. Trimming cost V 0 bases and J 4 bases, with 12 bases left between them. The CDR3 length is 15 residues. Germline lookup yields CDR1 MNHEY and CDR2 SVGAGI.

The chain has TRBV2 and TRBJ1-1; tentative D call: TRBD1 (5 bases). The germline gives CDR1 SNHLY, CDR2 FYNNEI. V dropped 2 bases and J dropped 3 bases, with 10 bases sitting between them. This CDR3 comprises 14 residues. CDR3 coding DNA: TGTGCCAGCAGTGAATTTGGCAGGGACACTGAAGCTTTCTTT. As protein: CASSEFGRDTEAFF.

The CDR3 nucleotides are TGTGCCAGCCGGGTCCAGGCCCCTCTAGCGCTTATAAACACCGGGGAGCTGTTTTTT. Protein product: CASRVQAPLALINTGELFF. The rearrangement links TRBV21-1 to TRBJ2-2; the D call TRBD2 from the table was never checked on the DNA. TRBV21-1 is listed as a pseudogene. The CDR3 totals 19 residues.

The chain links TRBV11-2 to TRBJ1-1, with D hard to call. The germline V and J ends were trimmed by 4 bases and 1 base, with 10 bases remaining between them. The CDR3 has 14 amino acids. Germline CDR1 and CDR2: SGHAT and FQNNGV. The CDR3 coding sequence is TGTGCCAGCAGCTCCCGGACGGGGAACACTGAAGCTTTCTTT. Translation gives CASSSRTGNTEAFF.

CDR3 sequence: CASSGLAGAHEQYF. The DNA for the CDR3 is TGTGCCAGCAGTGGACTAGCGGGAGCCCACGAGCAGTACTTC. The J gene is TRBJ2-7, the V gene TRBV28; 13 bases are shared with TRBD2. Germline CDR1 is MDHEN and CDR2 is SYDVKM. The CDR3 spans 14 residues. Trimming removed 5 bases from V and 5 bases from J; junction bases left unmatched: 3.

This sequence joins TRBV27 and TRBJ2-2, with TRBD1 matching 8 bases. Germline-derived CDR1 and CDR2 are MNHEY and SMNVEV (reference sequence). With 1 base clipped from V and 5 bases from J, the junction kept 0 bases outside the gene matches. The CDR3 is 14 amino acids. The CDR3 reads CASSLYRGTGELFF. For the CDR3, the DNA is TGTGCCAGCAGTTTATACAGGGGGACCGGGGAGCTGTTTTTT.

The chain employs TRBV6-6 and TRBJ2-7, with 9 bases lining up with TRBD1. The trim removed 8 bases at V and 4 bases at J, leaving 12 bases unmatched. CDR1 and CDR2 from the germline V gene are MNHNY and SVGAGI (reference sequence). The CDR3 covers 15 residues. CDR3 amino acids: CASGVSGQGGYEQYF. CDR3 DNA: TGTGCCAGCGGGGTATCGGGACAGGGTGGGTACGAGCAGTACTTC.

This chain connects TRBV7-9 to TRBJ2-7, with 9 bases aligning to TRBD1. CDR3 length equals 14 residues. Trimming took 0 bases from V and 4 from J; bases not matched to a gene: 1. Per the germline V gene, CDR1 is SEHNR and CDR2 is FQNEAQ (reference sequence). This chain's CDR3 is CASSLAGQGYEQYF. For the CDR3, the DNA is TGTGCCAGCAGCTTAGCGGGACAGGGTTACGAGCAGTACTTC. Full variable domain (missing parts from reference TRBV7-9 and TRBJ2-7): DTGVSQNPRHKITKRGQNVTFRCDPISEHNRLYWYRQTLGQGPEFLTYFQNEAQLEKSRLLSDRFSAERPKGSFSTLEIQRTEQGDSAMYLCASSLAGQGYEQYFGPGTRLTVT.

This sequence joins TRBV19 and TRBJ2-1, with 10 bases aligning to TRBD2. Germline V lookup: CDR1 LNHDA, CDR2 SQIVND (reference sequence). Trimming at V came to 2 bases and at J to 8 bases, leaving 9 bases not matched to a gene. The CDR3 is 16 amino acids. The CDR3 DNA reads TGTGCCAGTAGTATATTTCGGGCTAGCGGGAGCTATGAGCAGTTCTTC. Its translation: CASSIFRASGSYEQFF.

The genes are TRBV11-3 and TRBJ2-2; D might be TRBD2 (5 bases). This CDR3 is 15 amino acids long. V was shortened by 5 bases and J by 1 base, with 11 bases between the two germline ends. Germline V lookup: CDR1 SGHNT, CDR2 YENEEA. The CDR3 spells CASSIGLRNTGELFF. CDR3 DNA: TGTGCCAGCAGCATAGGACTGAGGAACACCGGGGAGCTGTTTTTT.